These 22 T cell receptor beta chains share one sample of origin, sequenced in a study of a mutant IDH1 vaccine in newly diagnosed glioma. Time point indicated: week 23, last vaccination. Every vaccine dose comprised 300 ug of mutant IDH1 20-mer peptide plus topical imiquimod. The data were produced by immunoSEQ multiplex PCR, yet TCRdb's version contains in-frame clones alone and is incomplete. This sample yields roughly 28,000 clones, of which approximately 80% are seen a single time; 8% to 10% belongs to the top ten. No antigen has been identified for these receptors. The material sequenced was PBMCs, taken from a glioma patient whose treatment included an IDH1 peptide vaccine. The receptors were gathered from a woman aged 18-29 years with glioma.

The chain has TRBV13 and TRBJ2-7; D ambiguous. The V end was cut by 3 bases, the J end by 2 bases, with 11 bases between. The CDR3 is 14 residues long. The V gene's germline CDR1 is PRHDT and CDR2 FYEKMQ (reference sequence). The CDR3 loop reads CASSFGPTTYEQYF. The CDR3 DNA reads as TGTGCCAGCAGCTTTGGGCCGACGACCTACGAGCAGTACTTC. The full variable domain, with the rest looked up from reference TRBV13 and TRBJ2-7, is AAGVIQSPRHLIKEKRETATLKCYPIPRHDTVYWYQQGPGQDPQFLISFYEKMQSDKGSIPDRFSAQQFSDYHSELNMSSLELGDSALYFCASSFGPTTYEQYFGPGTRLTVT.

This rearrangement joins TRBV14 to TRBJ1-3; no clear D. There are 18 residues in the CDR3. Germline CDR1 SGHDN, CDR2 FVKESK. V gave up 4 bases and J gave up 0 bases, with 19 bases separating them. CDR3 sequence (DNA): TGTGCCAGCAGCCCCTGGCAGGTCCTTCCCTTCTCTGGAAACACCATATATTTT. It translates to CASSPWQVLPFSGNTIYF. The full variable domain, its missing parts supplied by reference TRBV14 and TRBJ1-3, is EAGVTQFPSHSVIEKGQTVTLRCDPISGHDNLYWYRRVMGKEIKFLLHFVKESKQDESGMPNNRFLAERTGGTYSTLKVQPAELEDSGVYFCASSPWQVLPFSGNTIYFGEGSWLTVV.

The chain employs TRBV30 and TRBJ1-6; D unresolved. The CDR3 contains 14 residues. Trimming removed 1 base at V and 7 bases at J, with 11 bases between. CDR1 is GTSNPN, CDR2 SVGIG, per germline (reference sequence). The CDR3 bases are TGTGCCTGGAGTGCCGGCGACGGGAATTCACCCCTCCACTTT. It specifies CAWSAGDGNSPLHF. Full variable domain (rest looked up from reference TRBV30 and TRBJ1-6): SQTIHQWPATLVQPVGSPLSLECTVEGTSNPNLYWYRQAAGRGLQLLFYSVGIGQISSEVPQNLSASRPQDRQFILSSKKLLLSDSGFYLCAWSAGDGNSPLHFGNGTRLTVT.

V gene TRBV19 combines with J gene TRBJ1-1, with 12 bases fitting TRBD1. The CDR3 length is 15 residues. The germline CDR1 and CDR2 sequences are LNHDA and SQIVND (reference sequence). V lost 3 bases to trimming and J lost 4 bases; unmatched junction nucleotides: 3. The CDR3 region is CASSMGTGGPTEAFF. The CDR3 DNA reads TGTGCCAGTAGTATGGGGACAGGGGGCCCCACTGAAGCTTTCTTT.

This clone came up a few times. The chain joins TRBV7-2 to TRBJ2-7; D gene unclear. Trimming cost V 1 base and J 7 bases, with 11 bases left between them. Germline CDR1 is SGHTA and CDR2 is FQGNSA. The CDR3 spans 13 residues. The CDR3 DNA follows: TGTGCCAGCAGCTTAGGGGAATTTAGGGAGCAGTACTTC. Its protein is CASSLGEFREQYF.

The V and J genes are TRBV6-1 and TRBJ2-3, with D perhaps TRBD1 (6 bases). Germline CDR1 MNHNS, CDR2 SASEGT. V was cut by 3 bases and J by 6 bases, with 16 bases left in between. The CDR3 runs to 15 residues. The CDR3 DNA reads TGTGCCAGCAGTGAGAGGACAGCGCTTTTGGATACGCAGTATTTT. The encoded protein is CASSERTALLDTQYF.

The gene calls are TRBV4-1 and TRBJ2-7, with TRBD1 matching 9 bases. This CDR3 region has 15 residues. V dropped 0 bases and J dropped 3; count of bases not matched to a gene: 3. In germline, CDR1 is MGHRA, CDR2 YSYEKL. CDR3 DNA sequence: TGCGCCAGCAGCCAAGATGGACAGGGGCGCTACGAGCAGTACTTC. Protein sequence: CASSQDGQGRYEQYF.

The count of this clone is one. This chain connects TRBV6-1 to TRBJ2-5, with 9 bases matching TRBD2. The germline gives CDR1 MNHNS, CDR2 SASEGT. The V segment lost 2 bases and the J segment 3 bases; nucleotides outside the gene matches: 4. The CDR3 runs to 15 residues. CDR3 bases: TGTGCCAGCAGTGAACGGCTAGCGGGAAAAGAGACCCAGTACTTC. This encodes CASSERLAGKETQYF.

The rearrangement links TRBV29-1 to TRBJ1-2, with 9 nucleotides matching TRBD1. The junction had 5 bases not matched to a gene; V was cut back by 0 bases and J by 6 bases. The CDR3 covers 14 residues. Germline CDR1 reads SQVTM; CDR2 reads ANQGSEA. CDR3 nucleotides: TGCAGCGTTGAAGATAGGGGACAGGGTAATGGCTACACCTTC. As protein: CSVEDRGQGNGYTF.

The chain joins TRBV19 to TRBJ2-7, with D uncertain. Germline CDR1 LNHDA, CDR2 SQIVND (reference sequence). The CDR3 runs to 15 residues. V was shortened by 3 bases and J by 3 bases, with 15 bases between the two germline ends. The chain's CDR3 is CASSMNHIRLYEQYF. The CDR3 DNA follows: TGTGCCAGTAGTATGAACCACATTCGACTCTACGAGCAGTACTTC.

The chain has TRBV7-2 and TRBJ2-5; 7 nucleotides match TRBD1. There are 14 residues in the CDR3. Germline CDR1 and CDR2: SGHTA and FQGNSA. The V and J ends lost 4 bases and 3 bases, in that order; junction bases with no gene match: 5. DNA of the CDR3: TGTGCCAGCAGCTCAACTACAGGGGAAGAGACCCAGTACTTC. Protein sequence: CASSSTTGEETQYF.

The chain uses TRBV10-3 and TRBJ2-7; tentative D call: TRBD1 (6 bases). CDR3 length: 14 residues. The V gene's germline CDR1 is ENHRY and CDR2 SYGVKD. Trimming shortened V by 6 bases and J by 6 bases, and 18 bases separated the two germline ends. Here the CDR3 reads CAIRDGQFSPEQYF. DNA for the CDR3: TGTGCCATCAGGGATGGACAGTTTAGTCCCGAGCAGTACTTC.

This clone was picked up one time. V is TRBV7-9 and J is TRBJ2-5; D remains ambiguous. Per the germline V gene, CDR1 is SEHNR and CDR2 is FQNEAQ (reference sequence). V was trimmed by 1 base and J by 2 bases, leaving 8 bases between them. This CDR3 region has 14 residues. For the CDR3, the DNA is TGTGCCAGCAGCTTAGGGACGGGTCAAGAGACCCAGTACTTC. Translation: CASSLGTGQETQYF.

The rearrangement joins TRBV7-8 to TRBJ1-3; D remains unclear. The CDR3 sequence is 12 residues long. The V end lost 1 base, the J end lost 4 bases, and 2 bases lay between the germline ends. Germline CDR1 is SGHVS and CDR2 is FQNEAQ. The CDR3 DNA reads TGTGCCAGCAGCTTAGGAGGAAACACCATATATTTT. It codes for CASSLGGNTIYF.

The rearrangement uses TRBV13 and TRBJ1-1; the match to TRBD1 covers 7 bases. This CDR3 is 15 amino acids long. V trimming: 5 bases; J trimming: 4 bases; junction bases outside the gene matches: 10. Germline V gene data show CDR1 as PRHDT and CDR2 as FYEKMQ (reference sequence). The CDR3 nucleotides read TGTGCCAGCAGCCAACTAGACAGGGCGGTCACTGAAGCTTTCTTT. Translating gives CASSQLDRAVTEAFF. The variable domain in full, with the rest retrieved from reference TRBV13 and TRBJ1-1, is AAGVIQSPRHLIKEKRETATLKCYPIPRHDTVYWYQQGPGQDPQFLISFYEKMQSDKGSIPDRFSAQQFSDYHSELNMSSLELGDSALYFCASSQLDRAVTEAFFGQGTRLTVV.

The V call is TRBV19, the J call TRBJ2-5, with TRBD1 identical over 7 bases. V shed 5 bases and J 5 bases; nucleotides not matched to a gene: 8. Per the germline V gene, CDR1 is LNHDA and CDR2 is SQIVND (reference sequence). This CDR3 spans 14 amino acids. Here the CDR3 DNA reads TGTGCCAGTAGTCGAAACAGGGGTGGGGAGACCCAGTACTTC. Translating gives CASSRNRGGETQYF.

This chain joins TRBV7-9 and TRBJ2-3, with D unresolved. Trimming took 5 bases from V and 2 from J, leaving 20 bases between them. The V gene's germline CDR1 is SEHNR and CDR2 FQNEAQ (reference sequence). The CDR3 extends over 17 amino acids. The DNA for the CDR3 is TGTGCCAGCAGCCCTATTATTTCACCGGCATTCACAGATACGCAGTATTTT. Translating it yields CASSPIISPAFTDTQYF. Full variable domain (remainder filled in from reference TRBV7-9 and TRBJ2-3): DTGVSQNPRHKITKRGQNVTFRCDPISEHNRLYWYRQTLGQGPEFLTYFQNEAQLEKSRLLSDRFSAERPKGSFSTLEIQRTEQGDSAMYLCASSPIISPAFTDTQYFGPGTRLTVL.

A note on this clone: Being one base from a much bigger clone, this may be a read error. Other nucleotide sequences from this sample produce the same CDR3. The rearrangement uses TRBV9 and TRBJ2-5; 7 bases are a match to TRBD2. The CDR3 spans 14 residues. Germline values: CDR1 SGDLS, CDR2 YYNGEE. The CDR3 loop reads CASSYRDYQETQYF. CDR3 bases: TGTGCCAGCAGCTACCGGGACTACCAAGAGACCCAATACTTC.

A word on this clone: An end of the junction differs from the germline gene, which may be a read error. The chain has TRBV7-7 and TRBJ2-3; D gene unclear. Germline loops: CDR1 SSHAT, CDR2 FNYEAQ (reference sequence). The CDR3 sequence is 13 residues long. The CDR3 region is CASSPSIADTQYF. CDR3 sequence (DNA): TGTGCTAGCAGCCCCTCGATCGCAGATACGCAGTATTTT.

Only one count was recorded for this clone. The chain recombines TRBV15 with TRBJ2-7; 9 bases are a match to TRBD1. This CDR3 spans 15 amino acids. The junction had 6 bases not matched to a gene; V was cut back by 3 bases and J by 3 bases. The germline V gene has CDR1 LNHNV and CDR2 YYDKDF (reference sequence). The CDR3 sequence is CATSSPGTGFYEQYF. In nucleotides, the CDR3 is TGTGCCACCAGCAGCCCCGGGACAGGGTTCTACGAGCAGTACTTC. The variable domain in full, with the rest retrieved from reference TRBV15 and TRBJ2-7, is DAMVIQNPRYQVTQFGKPVTLSCSQTLNHNVMYWYQQKSSQAPKLLFHYYDKDFNNEADTPDNFQSRRPNTSFCFLDIRSPGLGDTAMYLCATSSPGTGFYEQYFGPGTRLTVT.

The CDR3 loop reads CASSLLGQGWNEQFF. The CDR3 DNA reads as TGTGCCAGCAGCTTACTGGGACAGGGTTGGAATGAGCAGTTCTTC. This chain connects TRBV7-2 to TRBJ2-1; 9 bases match TRBD1. Looked up from germline, CDR1 is SGHTA and CDR2 is FQGNSA. V lost 2 bases, J lost 7 bases, and 6 bases stayed unmatched. The CDR3 consists of 15 residues. Full variable domain (missing parts from reference TRBV7-2 and TRBJ2-1): GAGVSQSPSNKVTEKGKDVELRCDPISGHTALYWYRQSLGQGLEFLIYFQGNSAPDKSGLPSDRFSAERTGGSVSTLTIQRTQQEDSAVYLCASSLLGQGWNEQFFGPGTRLTVL.

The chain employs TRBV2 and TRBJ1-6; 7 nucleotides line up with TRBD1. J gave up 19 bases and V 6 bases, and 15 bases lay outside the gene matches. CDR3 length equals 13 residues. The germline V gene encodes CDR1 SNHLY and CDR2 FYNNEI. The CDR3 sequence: CASRAEAGGSLHF. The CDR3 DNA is TGTGCCAGCAGAGCTGAGGCAGGGGGATCTCTTCACTTT.